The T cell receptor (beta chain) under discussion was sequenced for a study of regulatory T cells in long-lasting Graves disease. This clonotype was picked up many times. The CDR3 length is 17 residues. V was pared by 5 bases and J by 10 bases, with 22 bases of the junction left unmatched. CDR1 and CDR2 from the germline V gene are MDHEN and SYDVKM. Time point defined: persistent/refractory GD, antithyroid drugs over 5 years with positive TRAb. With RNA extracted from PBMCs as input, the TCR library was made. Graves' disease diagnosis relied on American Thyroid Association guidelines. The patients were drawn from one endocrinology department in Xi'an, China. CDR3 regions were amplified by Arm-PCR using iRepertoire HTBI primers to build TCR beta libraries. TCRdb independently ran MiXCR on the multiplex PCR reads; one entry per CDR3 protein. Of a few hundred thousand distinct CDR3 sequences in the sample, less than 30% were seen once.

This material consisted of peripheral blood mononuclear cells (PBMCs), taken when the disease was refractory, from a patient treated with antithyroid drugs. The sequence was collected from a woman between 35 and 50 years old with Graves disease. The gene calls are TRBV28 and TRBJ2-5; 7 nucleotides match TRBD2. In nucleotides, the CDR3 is TGTGCCAGCAGTCCCCCCCCGGCACTAGCGCTCCGGGTCCTCCAGTACTTC. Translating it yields CASSPPPALALRVLQYF.